This entry is about one TCR beta chain. Researchers prepared the TCRbeta library using unique molecular identifiers, the study reports. TCRdb reprocessed the PCR reads with MiXCR, giving one entry per CDR3 protein. This sample has approximately 520,000 distinct CDR3 sequences; about 31% occur once, and the top ten carry around 2.3%. The data were obtained in a study of T-cell reconstitution after alpha-beta-depleted transplantation in children. The CDR3 runs 17 residues. V lost 6 bases to trimming and J lost 1 base; unmatched junction nucleotides: 8. The chain recombines TRBV12-3 or TRBV12-4 with TRBJ2-3; the match to TRBD2 covers 12 bases. This receptor was identified in a human donor who donated a stem cell graft to a child with aplastic anemia. This sample comprised PBMCs from the stem cell graft donor, obtained from the stem cell graft. CDR3 DNA sequence: TGTGCCAGCAGGTGGACTAGCGGGATGGGGCGCACAGATACGCAGTATTTT. Translated, it gives CASRWTSGMGRTDTQYF.